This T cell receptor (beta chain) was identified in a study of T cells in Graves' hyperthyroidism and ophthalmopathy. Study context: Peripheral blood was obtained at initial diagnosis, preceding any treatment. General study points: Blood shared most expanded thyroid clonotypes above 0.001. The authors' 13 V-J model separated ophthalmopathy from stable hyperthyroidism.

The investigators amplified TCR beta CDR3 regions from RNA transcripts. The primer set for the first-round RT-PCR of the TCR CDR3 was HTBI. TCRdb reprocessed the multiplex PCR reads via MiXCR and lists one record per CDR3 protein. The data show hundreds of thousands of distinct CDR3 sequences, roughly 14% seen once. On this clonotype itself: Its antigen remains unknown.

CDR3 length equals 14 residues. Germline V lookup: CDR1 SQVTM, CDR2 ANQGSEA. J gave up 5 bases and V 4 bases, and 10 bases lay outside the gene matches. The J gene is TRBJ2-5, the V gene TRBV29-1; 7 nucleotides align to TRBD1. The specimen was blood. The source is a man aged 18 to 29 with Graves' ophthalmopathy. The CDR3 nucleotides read TGCAGCGTTGGCCGACAGGGTTGGGTGGAGACCCAGTACTTC. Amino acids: CSVGRQGWVETQYF.